One sample yielded the 2 T cell receptor beta chains listed below, sequenced in a study of regulatory and conventional T cells in RAG deficiency. TCRdb's copy holds only in-frame clones and misses some; the assay was immunoSEQ multiplex PCR. The sample contains 30,000 to 40,000 clones, about 78% of which appear only once. The sorted conventional CD4+ T cells were CD25-low and CD127-high, with genomic DNA sequenced. The same sample was also studied in work on regulatory T cells. As that study records: Amplification used 52 TRBV primers and 13 TRBJ primers.

Material for sequencing was CD4+ effector T cells sorted from blood. These TCRs come from a human donor in good health.

The rearrangement uses TRBV4-1 and TRBJ1-5; TRBD1 is a possible D gene (5 bases). This CDR3 is built from 14 residues. Germline V gene lookup returns CDR1 MGHRA and CDR2 YSYEKL. Trimming stripped 1 base from V and 7 bases from J, with 11 bases between. This CDR3 reads CASSQGDRTQPQHF. In nucleotides, the CDR3 is TGCGCCAGCAGCCAAGGAGACAGAACCCAGCCCCAGCATTTT.

The chain is built from TRBV6-5 and TRBJ2-4; D uncertain. CDR3 size: 15 residues. V lost 0 bases to trimming and J lost 2 bases, with 8 bases between them. Germline V CDR1 and CDR2: MNHEY, SVGAGI. The CDR3 region is CASSYSKKPKNIQYF. The DNA of the CDR3 is TGTGCCAGCAGTTACTCGAAGAAACCCAAAAACATTCAGTACTTC.